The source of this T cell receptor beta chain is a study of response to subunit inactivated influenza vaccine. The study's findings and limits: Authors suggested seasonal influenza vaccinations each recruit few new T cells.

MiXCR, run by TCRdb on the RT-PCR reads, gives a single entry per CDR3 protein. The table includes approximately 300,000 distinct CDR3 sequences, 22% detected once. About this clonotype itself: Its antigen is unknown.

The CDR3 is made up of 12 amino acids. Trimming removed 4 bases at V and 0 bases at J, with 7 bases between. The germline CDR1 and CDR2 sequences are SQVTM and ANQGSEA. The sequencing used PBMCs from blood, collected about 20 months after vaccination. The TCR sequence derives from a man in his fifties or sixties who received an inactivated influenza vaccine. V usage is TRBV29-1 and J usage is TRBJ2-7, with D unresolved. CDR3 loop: CSVGTASYEQYF. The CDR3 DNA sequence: TGCAGCGTTGGGACGGCCTCCTACGAGCAGTACTTC.